Following are 23 T cell receptor beta chains from one sample sequenced in a study of blood T cell repertoires in COVID-19. Generated by immunoSEQ multiplex PCR, the TCRdb table keeps only in-frame clones and is missing some. The table lists 90,000 to 150,000 clones, just over 70% of them singletons. Material for sequencing was peripheral blood. All receptors derive from a human donor with acute or convalescent COVID-19. The donor label of this sample is uncertain.

This clone was counted only a few times. The sample contains more than one DNA sequence encoding this CDR3. V gene TRBV27 combines with J gene TRBJ1-6; D ambiguous. V was shortened by 3 bases and J by 5 bases, with 8 bases between the two germline ends. This CDR3 spans 14 amino acids. The V gene's germline CDR1 is MNHEY and CDR2 SMNVEV (reference sequence). The CDR3 sequence: CASSLRENNSPLHF. The CDR3 nucleotides read TGTGCCAGCAGTTTGAGGGAGAATAATTCACCCCTCCACTTT.

In this sample, this clone turned up many times. V usage is TRBV30 and J usage is TRBJ1-2, with a possible D match to TRBD1 (6 bases). Germline V CDR1 and CDR2: GTSNPN, SVGIG (reference sequence). The CDR3 is made up of 13 amino acids. V was trimmed by 2 bases and J by 2 bases, leaving 9 bases between them. The CDR3: CAWSRGGNYGYTF. CDR3 nucleotides: TGTGCCTGGAGTCGGGGGGGCAACTATGGCTACACCTTC.

The chain joins TRBV6-5 to TRBJ1-4; 9 bases match TRBD1. With V trimmed by 6 bases and J by 8 bases, 10 bases remained unmatched. This CDR3 region has 15 residues. Germline CDR1 MNHEY, CDR2 SVGAGI. CDR3 in DNA: TGTGCCAGCAGAAAACAGGGGGCAGAAGGGGAAAAACTGTTTTTT. Translation: CASRKQGAEGEKLFF.

The chain recombines TRBV5-5 with TRBJ2-2; D is undetermined. The CDR3 totals 16 residues. The ends were cut back, 0 bases at V and 6 bases at J, with 15 bases in the middle. Germline V CDR1 and CDR2: SGHKS, YYEKEE (reference sequence). The CDR3: CASSLGPRKESGELFF. CDR3 bases: TGTGCCAGCAGCTTGGGGCCTCGAAAGGAGTCCGGGGAGCTGTTTTTT.

As concerns this clone: Mismatch with germline at one junction end may stem from a read error. This chain links TRBV2 with TRBJ1-5; TRBD1 might be the D (6 bases). The CDR3 consists of 12 residues. CDR1 is SNHLY and CDR2 is FYNNEI in the germline V gene. CDR3 nucleotide sequence: TGTGCAAGCAAGGCAGGGGATCAGCCCCAGCATTTT. Translated: CASKAGDQPQHF.

The chain is built from TRBV7-9 and TRBJ2-1; TRBD2 agrees at 11 bases. From germline, CDR1 is SEHNR and CDR2 FQNEAQ (reference sequence). The CDR3 has 16 residues. The V segment lost 6 bases and the J segment 0 bases; nucleotides outside the gene matches: 4. The CDR3 loop is CASRATSGDSYNEQFF. The CDR3, as DNA: TGTGCCAGCAGGGCGACTAGCGGGGACTCCTACAATGAGCAGTTCTTC.

There are a few counts of this clone. This chain joins TRBV7-2 and TRBJ1-5; TRBD1 agrees at 8 bases. The V gene end was trimmed by 5 bases and the J gene end by 6 bases; junction bases not matched to a gene: 6. CDR1 and CDR2 (germline): SGHTA, FQGNSA. The CDR3 spans 14 residues. This CDR3 reads CASSPGTGVQPQHF. The CDR3 coding sequence is TGTGCCAGCAGCCCCGGGACAGGTGTTCAGCCCCAGCATTTT.

The V and J genes are TRBV13 and TRBJ2-1, with 7 bases that match TRBD1. This CDR3 contains 13 residues. The junction had 5 bases not matched to a gene; V was cut back by 3 bases and J by 9 bases. CDR1 is PRHDT and CDR2 is FYEKMQ in the germline V gene (reference sequence). The CDR3, as DNA: TGTGCCAGCAGCTTCAGACAGGGAAGTGAGCAGTTCTTC. It translates to CASSFRQGSEQFF.

The V gene is TRBV6-5, the J gene TRBJ1-1; D is unresolved. There are 12 residues in the CDR3. V dropped 6 bases and J dropped 4 bases, with 9 bases sitting between them. Germline V lookup: CDR1 MNHEY, CDR2 SVGAGI. CDR3 DNA sequence: TGTGCCAGCAGCGGCGGTAGCACTGAAGCTTTCTTT. This sequence encodes CASSGGSTEAFF.

The chain uses TRBV6-4 and TRBJ2-1, with D possibly being TRBD2 (6 bases). The CDR3 runs to 13 residues. The V end was cut by 8 bases, the J end by 8 bases, with 16 bases between. Germline loops: CDR1 MRHNA, CDR2 SNTAGT. CDR3 protein: CASGVRLVDEQFF. The CDR3 bases are TGTGCCAGCGGTGTGAGACTAGTCGATGAGCAGTTCTTC.

The gene calls are TRBV7-2 and TRBJ1-5, with a tentative D call TRBD1 (6 bases). The V end was cut by 3 bases, the J end by 0 bases, with 9 bases between. Germline CDR1 is SGHTA and CDR2 is FQGNSA. This CDR3 comprises 15 residues. This chain's CDR3 is CASSFRGHSNQPQHF. The DNA of the CDR3 is TGTGCCAGCAGCTTCAGGGGACATAGCAATCAGCCCCAGCATTTT.

This clone was observed a few times. The V and J genes are TRBV10-3 and TRBJ1-2, with 8 bases matching TRBD1. This CDR3 is built from 15 residues. CDR1 is ENHRY and CDR2 is SYGVKD in the germline V gene. V was pared by 5 bases and J by 2 bases, with 7 bases of the junction left unmatched. This chain's CDR3 is CAISRQGSENYGYTF. The DNA of the CDR3 is TGTGCCATCAGTCGACAGGGGAGCGAAAACTATGGCTACACCTTC.

This rearrangement joins TRBV30 to TRBJ1-5; D is unresolved. CDR1 is GTSNPN, CDR2 SVGIG, per germline (reference sequence). The germline V and J ends were trimmed by 1 base and 3 bases, with 10 bases remaining between them. This CDR3 comprises 14 residues. DNA of the CDR3: TGTGCCTGGAGTGGAGGAGGTCTCAATCAGCCCCAGCATTTT. Protein product: CAWSGGGLNQPQHF.

This sequence joins TRBV5-1 and TRBJ2-2, with a tentative D call TRBD2 (5 bases). Trimming removed 4 bases at V and 1 base at J, with 11 bases between. This CDR3 has 15 residues. Germline loops: CDR1 SGHRS, CDR2 YFSETQ. The CDR3 nucleotides are TGCGCCAGCAGCCGGGATTTGCGGAACACCGGGGAGCTGTTTTTT. This encodes CASSRDLRNTGELFF.

In DNA form, the CDR3 reads TGCGCCAGCAGCCCGGAACCGGACAGGGGGCAGGTTACGGTCACCTTC. Encoded protein: CASSPEPDRGQVTVTF. This sequence joins TRBV4-1 and TRBJ1-2; TRBD1 aligns across 11 bases. CDR1 and CDR2 (germline): MGHRA, YSYEKL. Germline trimming cut 4 bases from V and 13 bases from J; bases unmatched to any gene: 17. This CDR3 has 16 residues.

The chain joins TRBV18 to TRBJ1-1; no clear D gene. The germline V and J ends were trimmed by 1 base and 5 bases, with 5 bases remaining between them. Germline lookup yields CDR1 KGHSH and CDR2 LQKENI. This CDR3 spans 12 amino acids. CDR3 DNA sequence: TGTGCCAGCTCACCACGAGAAACTGAAGCTTTCTTT. Its translation: CASSPRETEAFF.

The chain links TRBV28 to TRBJ2-7; tentatively, D is TRBD2 (7 bases). The germline V and J ends were trimmed by 6 bases and 2 bases, with 14 bases remaining between them. Germline CDR1 MDHEN, CDR2 SYDVKM. CDR3 size: 14 residues. CDR3 in DNA: TGTGCCAGCAGGACACGGGGGGCCCCCTACGAGCAGTACGTC. This translates into CASRTRGAPYEQYV.

The CDR3 nucleotides read TGTGCCAGCAGCCCCGGACAGGGGGTAGGGAACACTGAAGCTTTCTTT. Residues: CASSPGQGVGNTEAFF. V usage is TRBV7-2 and J usage is TRBJ1-1, with 10 bases that match TRBD1. CDR1 and CDR2 (germline): SGHTA, FQGNSA. The CDR3 has 16 residues. V trimming: 5 bases; J trimming: 1 base; junction bases outside the gene matches: 7.

The V and J genes are TRBV6-5 and TRBJ1-2, with unresolved D. From germline, CDR1 is MNHEY and CDR2 SVGAGI. The V end lost 5 bases, the J end lost 6 bases, and 19 bases lay between the germline ends. The CDR3 has 15 residues. CDR3 in amino acids: CASSPRSSMGHGYTF. The DNA for the CDR3 is TGTGCCAGCAGTCCTCGGTCGTCCATGGGCCATGGCTACACCTTC.

This clone has only a few counts. V usage is TRBV30 and J usage is TRBJ2-7, with 9 bases identical to TRBD2. V gave up 2 bases and J gave up 6 bases; unmatched junction bases: 8. The germline V gene has CDR1 GTSNPN and CDR2 SVGIG (reference sequence). The CDR3 length is 14 residues. Here the CDR3 reads CAWSFSSGVGEQYF. The CDR3, as DNA: TGTGCCTGGAGTTTCTCTAGCGGGGTCGGCGAGCAGTACTTC.

This chain connects TRBV25-1 to TRBJ2-6; unclear D gene. In germline, CDR1 is MGHDK, CDR2 SYGVNS. CDR3 length: 13 amino acids. Trimming pared 6 bases from V and 4 bases from J, leaving 7 bases between. The CDR3, as DNA: TGTGCCAGCAGGGGCTCCGGGGCCAACGTCCTGACTTTC. Amino acid sequence: CASRGSGANVLTF.

J is TRBJ2-3 and V is TRBV2; 8 nucleotides line up with TRBD2. This CDR3 is built from 15 residues. V lost 4 bases, J lost 0 bases, and 3 bases stayed unmatched. Germline CDR1 is SNHLY and CDR2 is FYNNEI. CDR3 DNA: TGTGCCAGCAGTGGGGAGCGGGGGAGCACAGATACGCAGTATTTT. It is translated as CASSGERGSTDTQYF.

V gene TRBV5-6 combines with J gene TRBJ2-3; D is undetermined. The V end lost 0 bases, the J end lost 5 bases, and 7 bases lay between the germline ends. There are 13 residues in the CDR3. CDR1 is SGHDT, CDR2 YYEEEE, per germline. The CDR3: CASSLERGDTQYF. CDR3 nucleotides: TGTGCCAGCAGCTTGGAGCGCGGAGATACGCAGTATTTT.